Detailed here is one T cell receptor (beta chain). Its recognized antigen is unknown. There are no base qualities to consult, and no much larger clone falls within one base. The junction shows trimming of 4 bases on V and 2 bases on J, and the gene matches do not reach 5 bases of it. The germline V gene (reference sequence) supplies CDR1 MNHEY and CDR2 SMNVEV. Including the terminal cysteine and phenylalanine, the CDR3 comprises 14 residues. The only DNA kept is the CDR3, 42 bases in frame from the first base. RNA was extracted using the RNeasy kit, and about 0.5 to 1 ug of the RNA was reverse transcribed with random hexamers. The immunoSEQ multiplex PCR assay, which covers 54 Vbeta and 13 Jbeta segments, was used to amplify TCR beta CDR3 regions. Bias from PCR amplification was corrected by using a synthetic template baseline for primer optimization and for computational correction. As for how the authors treated the data: Reads were assigned to V, D and J genes according to IMGT and analyzed in immunoSEQ Analyzer, with only productive sequences retained. Clonality was computed as one minus Shannon entropy normalized by log2 of the number of productive unique sequences. For each patient and control, public and private clones were evaluated within the 100 most prevalent clones. Clones were defined as Susac-specific if absent from the healthy and MS cohorts, from more than 900 published viral clones and from other ImmuneACCESS disease sequences. Clones were called with MiXCR by TCRdb after fastp trimmed the public reads at Q25, and only in-frame beta chains were retained. Every CDR3 protein is listed once, alongside the most common genes and DNA of its rows. The V and J calls reflect TCRdb's pipeline rather than the authors' work. The sample yields under 550,000 distinct CDR3 sequences; around 85% were counted once. The leading ten clones occupy about 0.12% of the sample.

The data originate from a study of CD8 T cells in Susac syndrome (dated by TCRdb to the late 2010s). As for the study more broadly: Whether CD8+ T cell activation and differentiation in Susac syndrome was antigen driven was tested using repertoire sequencing. The study compared CD8+ T cell repertoire clonality among approximately twelve healthy donors, 14 Susac syndrome patients and about 16 multiple sclerosis patients.

Results the study describes overall, beyond this receptor: The study acknowledged that relatively few individuals were included in the TCR sequencing and HLA analysis.

Peripheral blood CD8+ and CD4+ T cells from healthy donors, Susac syndrome patients and multiple sclerosis patients were profiled using high-throughput TCR beta sequencing. The multiple sclerosis controls were treatment-naive patients who had stable or active relapsing-remitting disease and met the revised McDonald criteria. Bulk CD8+ and CD4+ T cells were purified magnetically by negative isolation, whereas CD8+ TEMRA cells were enriched by FACS. Blood was collected in EDTA tubes and processed within 24 hours, with PBMCs isolated through density gradient centrifugation. PBMCs intended for TCR sequencing were cryopreserved in liquid nitrogen and thawed later in a water bath at 37 degrees C. The sorted or isolated CD4+, CD8+ and CD8+ TEMRA cells had a purity of 90% or higher.

This receptor was taken from a human donor with multiple sclerosis. The receptor chain draws on TRBV27 and TRBJ2-7, and 7 junction bases match TRBD1. The sequenced sample consisted of CD8+ T cells from PBMCs. Read as DNA, the sequence is TGTGCCAGCAGTTACGTCGGGACAGCCTACGAGCAGTACTTC. Translated, it gives CASSYVGTAYEQYF.